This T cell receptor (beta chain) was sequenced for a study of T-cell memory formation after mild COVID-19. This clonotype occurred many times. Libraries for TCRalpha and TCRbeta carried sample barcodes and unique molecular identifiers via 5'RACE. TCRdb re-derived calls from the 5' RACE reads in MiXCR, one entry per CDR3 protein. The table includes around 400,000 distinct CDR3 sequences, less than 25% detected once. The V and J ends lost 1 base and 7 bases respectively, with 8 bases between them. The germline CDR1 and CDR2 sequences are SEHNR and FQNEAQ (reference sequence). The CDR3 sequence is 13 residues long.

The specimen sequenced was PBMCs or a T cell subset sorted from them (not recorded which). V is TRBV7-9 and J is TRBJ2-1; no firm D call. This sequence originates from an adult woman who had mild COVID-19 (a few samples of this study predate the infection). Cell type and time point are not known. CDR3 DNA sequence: TGTGCCAGCAGCTTAGGCCACAGAAATGAGCAGTTCTTC. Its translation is CASSLGHRNEQFF.